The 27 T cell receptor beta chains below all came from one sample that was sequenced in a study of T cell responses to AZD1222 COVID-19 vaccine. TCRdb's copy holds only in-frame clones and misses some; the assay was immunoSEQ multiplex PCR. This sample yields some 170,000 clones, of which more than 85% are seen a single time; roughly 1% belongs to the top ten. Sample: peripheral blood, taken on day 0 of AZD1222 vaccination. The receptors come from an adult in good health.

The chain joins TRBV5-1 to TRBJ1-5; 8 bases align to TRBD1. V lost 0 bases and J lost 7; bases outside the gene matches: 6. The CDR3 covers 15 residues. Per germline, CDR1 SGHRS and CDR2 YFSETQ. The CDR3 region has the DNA TGCGCCAGCAGCTTGGAGACAGGGGATGGGCAGCCCCAGCATTTT. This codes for CASSLETGDGQPQHF.

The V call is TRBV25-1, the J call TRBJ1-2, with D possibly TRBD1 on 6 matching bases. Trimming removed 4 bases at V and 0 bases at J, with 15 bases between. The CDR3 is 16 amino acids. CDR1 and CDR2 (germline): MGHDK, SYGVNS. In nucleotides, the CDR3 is TGTGCCAGCAGTGCTCCGGGGTCAGGGGCTAACTATGGCTACACCTTC. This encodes CASSAPGSGANYGYTF.

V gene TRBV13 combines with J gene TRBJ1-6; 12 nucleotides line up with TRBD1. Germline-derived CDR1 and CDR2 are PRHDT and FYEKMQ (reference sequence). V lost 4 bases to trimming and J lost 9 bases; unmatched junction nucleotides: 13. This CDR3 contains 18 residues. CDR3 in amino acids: CASSSGTGGDSSLSPLHF. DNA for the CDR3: TGTGCCAGCAGCTCCGGGACAGGGGGCGATTCTTCGCTTTCACCCCTCCACTTT.

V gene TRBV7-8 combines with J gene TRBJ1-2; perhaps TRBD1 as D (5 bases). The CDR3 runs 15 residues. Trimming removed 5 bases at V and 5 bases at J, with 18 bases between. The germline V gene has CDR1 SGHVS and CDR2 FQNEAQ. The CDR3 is CASSPATGVLYGYTF. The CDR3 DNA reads TGTGCCAGCAGCCCCGCTACAGGCGTACTGTATGGCTACACCTTC.

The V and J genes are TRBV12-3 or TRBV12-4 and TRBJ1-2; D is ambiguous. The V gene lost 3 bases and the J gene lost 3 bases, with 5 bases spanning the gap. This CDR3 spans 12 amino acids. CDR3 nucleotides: TGTGCCAGCAGTTTTGGCGACTATGGCTACACCTTC. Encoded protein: CASSFGDYGYTF.

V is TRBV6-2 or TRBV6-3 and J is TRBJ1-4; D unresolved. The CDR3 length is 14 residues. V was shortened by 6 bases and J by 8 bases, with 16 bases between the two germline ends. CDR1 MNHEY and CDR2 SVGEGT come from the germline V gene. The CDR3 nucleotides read TGTGCCAGCAGCCAAGGTGGGATCCCCGAAAAACTGTTTTTT. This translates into CASSQGGIPEKLFF.

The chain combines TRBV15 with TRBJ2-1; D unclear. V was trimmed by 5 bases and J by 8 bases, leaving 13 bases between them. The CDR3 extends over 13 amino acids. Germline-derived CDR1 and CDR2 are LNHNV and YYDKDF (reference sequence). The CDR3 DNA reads TGTGCCACCAGCCCCTATGTGTGGGATGAGCAGTTCTTC. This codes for CATSPYVWDEQFF.

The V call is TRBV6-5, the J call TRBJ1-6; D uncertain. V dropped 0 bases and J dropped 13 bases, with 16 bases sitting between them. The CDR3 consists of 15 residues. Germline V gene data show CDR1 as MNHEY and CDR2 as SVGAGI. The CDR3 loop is CASSYSTRSLSPLHF. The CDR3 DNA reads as TGTGCCAGCAGTTACTCGACACGTTCTTTGTCTCCCCTCCACTTT.

The CDR3 DNA is TGTGCCAGCAGTCGCCCCGGGACAGCTGGCAATCAGCCCCAGCATTTT. Its protein is CASSRPGTAGNQPQHF. The chain employs TRBV6-2 or TRBV6-3 and TRBJ1-5, with 7 bases identical to TRBD1. CDR3 size: 16 residues. J was trimmed by 2 bases and V by 5 bases; bases with no gene match: 9. Germline lookup yields CDR1 MNHEY and CDR2 SVGEGT.

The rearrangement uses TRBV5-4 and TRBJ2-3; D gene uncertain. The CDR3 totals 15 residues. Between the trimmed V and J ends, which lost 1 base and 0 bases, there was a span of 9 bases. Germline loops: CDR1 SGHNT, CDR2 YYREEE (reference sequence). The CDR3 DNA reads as TGTGCCAGCAGCTTGTACGTATCGAGCACAGATACGCAGTATTTT. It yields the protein CASSLYVSSTDTQYF.

The CDR3 spells CASSQEELGQRYF. Written as DNA, the CDR3 is TGCGCCAGCAGCCAAGAAGAGTTGGGGCAGAGGTACTTC. The rearrangement joins TRBV4-3 to TRBJ2-4; D may be TRBD1 (5 bases). Germline V gives CDR1 LGHNA, CDR2 YSLEER. The CDR3 has 13 residues. Trimming cost V 0 bases and J 15 bases, with 15 bases left between them.

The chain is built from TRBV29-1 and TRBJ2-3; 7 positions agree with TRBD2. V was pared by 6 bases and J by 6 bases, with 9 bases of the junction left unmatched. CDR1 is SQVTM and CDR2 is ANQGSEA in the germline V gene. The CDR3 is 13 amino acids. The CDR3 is CSVGGTKLDTQYF. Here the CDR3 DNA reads TGCAGCGTAGGAGGGACTAAGTTGGATACGCAGTATTTT.

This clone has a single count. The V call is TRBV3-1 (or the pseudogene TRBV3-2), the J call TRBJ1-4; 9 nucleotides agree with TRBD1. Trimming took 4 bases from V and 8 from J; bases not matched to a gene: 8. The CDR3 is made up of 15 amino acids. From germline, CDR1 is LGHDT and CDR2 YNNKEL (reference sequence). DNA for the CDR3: TGTGCCAGCAGCCTTTGGACAGGGGAAGAAGAAAAACTGTTTTTT. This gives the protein CASSLWTGEEEKLFF.

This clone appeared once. The CDR3 region has the DNA TGTGCCAGCAGCGTAGAGCCAGGGAACACTGAAGCTTTCTTT. This gives the protein CASSVEPGNTEAFF. This chain links TRBV9 with TRBJ1-1; D remains unclear. The CDR3 loop spans 14 amino acids. V was clipped by 0 bases and J by 1 base, with 7 bases between them. Germline V gene lookup returns CDR1 SGDLS and CDR2 YYNGEE.

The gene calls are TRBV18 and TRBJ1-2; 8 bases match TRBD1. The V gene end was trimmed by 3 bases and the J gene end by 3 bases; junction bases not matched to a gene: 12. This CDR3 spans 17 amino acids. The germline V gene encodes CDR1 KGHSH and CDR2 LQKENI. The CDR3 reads CASSPNFEGQDHYGYTF. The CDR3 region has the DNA TGTGCCAGCTCACCCAACTTTGAGGGACAGGACCACTATGGCTACACCTTC.

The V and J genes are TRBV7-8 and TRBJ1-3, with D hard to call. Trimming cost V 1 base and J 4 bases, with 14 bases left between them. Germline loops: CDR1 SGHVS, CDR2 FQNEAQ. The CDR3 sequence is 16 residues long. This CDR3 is CASSLGFPLAGNTIYF. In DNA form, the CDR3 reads TGTGCCAGCAGCTTAGGCTTTCCCCTGGCGGGAAACACCATATATTTT.

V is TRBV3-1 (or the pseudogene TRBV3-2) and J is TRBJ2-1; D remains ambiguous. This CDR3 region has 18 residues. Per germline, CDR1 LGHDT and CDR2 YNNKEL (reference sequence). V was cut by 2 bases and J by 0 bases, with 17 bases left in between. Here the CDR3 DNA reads TGTGCCAGCAGCCAAACATCTTGGACGGCCAGCTCCTACAATGAGCAGTTCTTC. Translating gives CASSQTSWTASSYNEQFF.

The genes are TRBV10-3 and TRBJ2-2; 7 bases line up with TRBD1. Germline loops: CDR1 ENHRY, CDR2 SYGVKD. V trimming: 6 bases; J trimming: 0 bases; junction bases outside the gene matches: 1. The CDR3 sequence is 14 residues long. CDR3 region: CAIRGQPNTGELFF. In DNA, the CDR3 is TGTGCCATCAGGGGACAGCCGAACACCGGGGAGCTGTTTTTT.

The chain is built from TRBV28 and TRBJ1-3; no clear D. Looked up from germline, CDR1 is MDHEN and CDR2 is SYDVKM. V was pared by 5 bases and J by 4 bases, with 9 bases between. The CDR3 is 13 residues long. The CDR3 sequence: CASSEDLGNTIYF. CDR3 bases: TGTGCCAGCAGTGAGGATCTAGGAAACACCATATATTTT.

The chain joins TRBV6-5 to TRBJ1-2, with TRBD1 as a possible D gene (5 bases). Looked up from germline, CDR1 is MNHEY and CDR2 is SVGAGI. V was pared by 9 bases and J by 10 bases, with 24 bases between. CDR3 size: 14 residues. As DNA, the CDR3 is TGTGCCAGTCTTCGAGGCGCCGGGGGAGACGCCTACACCTTC. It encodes CASLRGAGGDAYTF.

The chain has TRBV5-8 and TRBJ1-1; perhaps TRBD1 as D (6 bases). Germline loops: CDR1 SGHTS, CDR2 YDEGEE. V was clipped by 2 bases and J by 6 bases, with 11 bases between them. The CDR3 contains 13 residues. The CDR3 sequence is CASSLAPGAEAFF. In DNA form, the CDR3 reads TGTGCCAGCAGCTTAGCACCAGGGGCTGAAGCTTTCTTT.

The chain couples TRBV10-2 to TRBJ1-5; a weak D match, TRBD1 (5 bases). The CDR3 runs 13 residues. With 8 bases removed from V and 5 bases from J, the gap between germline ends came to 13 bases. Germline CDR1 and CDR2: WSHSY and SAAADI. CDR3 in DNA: TGCGCCAGCGGGTGGGGGGAGCATCAGCCCCAGCATTTT. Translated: CASGWGEHQPQHF.

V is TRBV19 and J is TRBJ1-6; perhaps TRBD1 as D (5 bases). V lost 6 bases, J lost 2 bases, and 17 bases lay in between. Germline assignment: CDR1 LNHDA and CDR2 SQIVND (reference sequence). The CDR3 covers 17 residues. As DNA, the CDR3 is TGTGCCAGTAGCCCAGGTTGGGGGTCCCCCTATAATTCACCCCTCCACTTT. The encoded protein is CASSPGWGSPYNSPLHF.

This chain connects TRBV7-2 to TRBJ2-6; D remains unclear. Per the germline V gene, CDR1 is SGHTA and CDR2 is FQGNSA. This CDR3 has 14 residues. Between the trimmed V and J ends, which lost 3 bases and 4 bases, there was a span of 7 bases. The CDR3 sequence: CASSFAQGANVLTF. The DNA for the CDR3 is TGTGCCAGCAGCTTCGCACAGGGGGCCAACGTCCTGACTTTC.

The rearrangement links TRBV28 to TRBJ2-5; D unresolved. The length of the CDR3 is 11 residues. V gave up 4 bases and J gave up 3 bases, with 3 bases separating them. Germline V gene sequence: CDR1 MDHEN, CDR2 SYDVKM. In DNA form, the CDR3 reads TGTGCCAGCAGTTCCGAAGAGACCCAGTACTTC. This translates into CASSSEETQYF.

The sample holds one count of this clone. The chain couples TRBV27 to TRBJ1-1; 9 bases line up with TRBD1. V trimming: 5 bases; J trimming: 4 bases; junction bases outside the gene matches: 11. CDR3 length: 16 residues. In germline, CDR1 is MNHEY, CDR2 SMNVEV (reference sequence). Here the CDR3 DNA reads TGTGCCAGCAGTCTCCGGGACAGGGCTGGAGTCACTGAAGCTTTCTTT. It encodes CASSLRDRAGVTEAFF.

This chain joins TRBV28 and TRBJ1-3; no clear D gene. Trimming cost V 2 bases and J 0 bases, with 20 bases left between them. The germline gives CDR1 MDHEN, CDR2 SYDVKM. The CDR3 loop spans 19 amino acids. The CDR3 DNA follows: TGTGCCAGCAGTTTAGCAAGCCTTAAGGGTTCCCTCTCTGGAAACACCATATATTTT. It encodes CASSLASLKGSLSGNTIYF.